The source of this T cell receptor beta chain is a study of T cell changes during pregnancy in multiple sclerosis. Clones were read by immunoSEQ multiplex PCR, and TCRdb kept only the in-frame ones, dropping some. This table has about 16,000 clones, 95% to 97% appearing once. This CDR3 spans 18 amino acids. CDR1 is SSHAT, CDR2 FNYEAQ, per germline (reference sequence). With V trimmed by 1 base and J by 7 bases, 12 bases remained unmatched. The gene calls are TRBV7-7 and TRBJ2-5; 13 positions agree with TRBD2. The sequence was collected from a female donor with multiple sclerosis, enrolled in a pregnancy study. This material consisted of peripheral blood, taken in the third trimester of pregnancy. The CDR3: CASSLVRTSGGQEMTQYF. The DNA for the CDR3 is TGTGCCAGCAGCTTAGTTAGGACTAGCGGGGGCCAAGAGATGACCCAGTACTTC. Full variable domain (rest looked up from reference TRBV7-7 and TRBJ2-5): GAGVSQSPRYKVTKRGQDVTLRCDPISSHATLYWYQQALGQGPEFLTYFNYEAQPDKSGLPSDRFSAERPEGSISTLTIQRTEQRDSAMYRCASSLVRTSGGQEMTQYFGPGTRLLVL.